The 20 T cell receptor beta chains below all came from one sample that was sequenced in a study of OX40 agonist ivuxolimab in advanced cancers. The assay was immunoSEQ multiplex PCR, and TCRdb's table has in-frame clones only and misses some. This sample carries 100,000 to 150,000 clones, roughly 95% of them seen once, and the ten largest clones take approximately 0.15%. Sequencing used CD4+ or CD8+ T cells sorted from blood, obtained in a trial of the OX40 agonist ivuxolimab. The receptors here all came from an adult with an advanced solid tumor such as melanoma, head and neck, liver or kidney cancer.

The CDR3 here is CASSLGGQVRTEAFF. The CDR3 DNA is TGTGCCAGCAGCTTAGGAGGACAGGTTCGCACTGAAGCTTTCTTT. The V call is TRBV7-8, the J call TRBJ1-1; TRBD1 matches 7 bases. CDR3 length: 15 residues. Germline V lookup: CDR1 SGHVS, CDR2 FQNEAQ. V shed 1 base, J shed 4 bases, and the junction held 6 bases outside the gene matches.

The chain joins TRBV19 to TRBJ1-5, with 7 bases that match TRBD1. With V trimmed by 4 bases and J by 3 bases, 3 bases remained unmatched. CDR3 length equals 14 residues. Germline V CDR1 and CDR2: LNHDA, SQIVND (reference sequence). The CDR3 DNA sequence: TGTGCCAGTAGTACCGACAGGGCCAATCAGCCCCAGCATTTT. It encodes CASSTDRANQPQHF.

J is TRBJ1-1 and V is TRBV18; 8 nucleotides match TRBD1. The CDR3 runs 15 residues. Germline values: CDR1 KGHSH, CDR2 LQKENI. V trimming: 1 base; J trimming: 3 bases; junction bases outside the gene matches: 4. The CDR3 DNA follows: TGTGCCAGCTCACCACGGGGACAGGAGTACACTGAAGCTTTCTTT. This translates into CASSPRGQEYTEAFF.

The V call is TRBV18, the J call TRBJ2-7, with a tentative D call TRBD1 (5 bases). The V end was cut by 5 bases, the J end by 1 base, with 9 bases between. CDR3 length: 13 amino acids. Germline CDR1 KGHSH, CDR2 LQKENI. The CDR3 spells CASSETASYEQYF. For the CDR3, the DNA is TGTGCCAGCTCAGAGACAGCTTCCTACGAGCAGTACTTC. Supplemented by reference TRBV18 and TRBJ2-7, the full variable domain reads NAGVMQNPRHLVRRRGQEARLRCSPMKGHSHVYWYRQLPEEGLKFMVYLQKENIIDESGMPKERFSAEFPKEGPSILRIQQVVRGDSAAYFCASSETASYEQYFGPGTRLTVT.

The chain employs TRBV5-1 and TRBJ1-5; the D gene is possibly TRBD1 (5 bases). The V gene lost 2 bases and the J gene lost 3 bases, with 6 bases spanning the gap. The CDR3 is 13 amino acids. Germline CDR1 is SGHRS and CDR2 is YFSETQ. CDR3: CASSLGTNQPQHF. The CDR3, as DNA: TGCGCCAGCAGCTTAGGGACCAATCAGCCCCAGCATTTT.

In DNA, the CDR3 is TGTGCCAGCAGCCGACGTTTAGCGGGAGGGGGCTACGAGCAGTACTTC. Translating it yields CASSRRLAGGGYEQYF. V and J are TRBV7-9 and TRBJ2-7; TRBD2 aligns across 11 bases. CDR3 size: 16 residues. The ends lost 5 bases at V and 3 bases at J; junction bases unmatched: 9. The germline gives CDR1 SEHNR, CDR2 FQNEAQ (reference sequence).

This clone was counted only a few times. The chain employs TRBV6-5 and TRBJ1-4; D unresolved. There are 12 residues in the CDR3. Trimming shortened V by 5 bases and J by 13 bases, and 14 bases separated the two germline ends. Germline V gives CDR1 MNHEY, CDR2 SVGAGI. The CDR3 region is CASSTLSRGLFF. In nucleotides, the CDR3 is TGTGCCAGCAGTACACTCTCCCGGGGACTGTTTTTT.

The V call is TRBV28, the J call TRBJ1-2; 9 positions agree with TRBD1. Unmatched junction bases numbered 4, after V lost 3 bases and J lost 8 bases. Germline V CDR1 and CDR2: MDHEN, SYDVKM. The length of the CDR3 is 13 residues. The CDR3 coding sequence is TGTGCCAGCAGTTTGCACAGGGGGCAGGGCTACACCTTC. This sequence encodes CASSLHRGQGYTF.

The rearrangement joins TRBV10-1 to TRBJ2-3; either TRBD1 or TRBD2 may supply D (5 bases each). CDR1 and CDR2 (germline): WNHNN, SYGVQD (reference sequence). The CDR3 is made up of 13 amino acids. Trimming removed 7 bases at V and 0 bases at J, with 8 bases between. The CDR3 DNA reads as TGCGCCAGCAATCGGGACAGCACAGATACGCAGTATTTT. It yields the protein CASNRDSTDTQYF.

The genes are TRBV9 and TRBJ2-7, with D perhaps TRBD2 (5 bases). With 4 bases removed from V and 2 bases from J, the gap between germline ends came to 19 bases. The length of the CDR3 is 16 residues. CDR1 and CDR2 from the germline V gene are SGDLS and YYNGEE. The CDR3 DNA follows: TGTGCCAGCAGCCCTCGAGCGCTAGGAGCGGCCTACGAGCAGTACTTC. It codes for CASSPRALGAAYEQYF.

V is TRBV2 and J is TRBJ1-5; no clear D gene. The germline V gene encodes CDR1 SNHLY and CDR2 FYNNEI. This CDR3 comprises 16 residues. Trimming removed 2 bases from V and 1 base from J, with 12 bases in between. CDR3 sequence: CASSENWGFSNQPQHF. CDR3 coding DNA: TGTGCCAGCAGTGAAAACTGGGGTTTCAGCAATCAGCCCCAGCATTTT.

This clone was picked up one time. The chain combines TRBV9 with TRBJ1-6, with 8 positions matching TRBD1. The CDR3 is made up of 15 amino acids. Trimming cost V 2 bases and J 5 bases; bases outside gene matches: 3. The germline gives CDR1 SGDLS, CDR2 YYNGEE. The CDR3: CASSVGQGHNSPLHF. The CDR3 nucleotides read TGTGCCAGCAGCGTCGGACAGGGCCATAATTCACCCCTCCACTTT.

The chain couples TRBV28 to TRBJ2-7; TRBD2 agrees at 10 bases. CDR3 size: 15 residues. Per the germline V gene, CDR1 is MDHEN and CDR2 is SYDVKM. V shed 8 bases, J shed 3 bases, and the junction held 10 bases outside the gene matches. The CDR3 DNA reads as TGTGCCAGCCGTTACTCTAGCGGGAGAAACTACGAGCAGTACTTC. It yields the protein CASRYSSGRNYEQYF.

A word on this clone: Likely a read error: the CDR3 ends without its conserved phenylalanine or tryptophan. The DNA is left out, because the CDR3 cannot be placed on it with certainty; the CDR3 is given as TCRdb lists it. This chain connects TRBV5-1 to TRBJ1-6; TRBD1, as called in the table, went unchecked against the DNA. In germline, CDR1 is SGHRS, CDR2 YFSETQ. The CDR3 numbers 16 amino acids, ends counted. CDR3 residues: CASSLNTGGRGGNRSN.

This chain uses TRBV5-5 with TRBJ1-4; no firm D call. V was cut by 0 bases and J by 5 bases, with 14 bases left in between. From germline, CDR1 is SGHKS and CDR2 YYEKEE (reference sequence). This CDR3 has 16 amino acids. The CDR3 reads CASSLAVSWRNEKLFF. CDR3 coding DNA: TGTGCCAGCAGCTTGGCCGTGAGTTGGAGGAATGAAAAACTGTTTTTT.

The genes are TRBV7-2 and TRBJ1-5, with TRBD1 matching 9 bases. With 4 bases clipped from V and 6 bases from J, the junction kept 4 bases outside the gene matches. CDR3 length: 14 residues. Germline V gives CDR1 SGHTA, CDR2 FQGNSA. The CDR3 DNA sequence: TGTGCCAGCAGCTCCAGGACAGGGGCTCAGCCCCAGCATTTT. It codes for CASSSRTGAQPQHF.

The chain has TRBV5-4 and TRBJ2-1; TRBD1 might be the D (6 bases). CDR1 is SGHNT and CDR2 is YYREEE in the germline V gene (reference sequence). The CDR3 sequence is 15 residues long. V was shortened by 4 bases and J by 3 bases, with 14 bases between the two germline ends. The CDR3 reads CASSLDGQSYNEQFF. The CDR3 nucleotides read TGTGCCAGCAGCCTTGACGGACAGAGCTACAATGAGCAGTTCTTC.

The chain couples TRBV10-2 to TRBJ2-7; 7 positions match TRBD1. Germline trimming cut 3 bases from V and 4 bases from J; bases unmatched to any gene: 6. The CDR3 extends over 14 amino acids. Germline loops: CDR1 WSHSY, CDR2 SAAADI. CDR3 nucleotides: TGCGCCAGCAGTGACCGACAGGGCTATTACGAGCAGTACTTC. Translating gives CASSDRQGYYEQYF.

The gene calls are TRBV6-1 and TRBJ1-1, with D perhaps TRBD1 (5 bases). The V gene lost 5 bases and the J gene lost 8 bases, with 12 bases spanning the gap. Germline loops: CDR1 MNHNS, CDR2 SASEGT. The CDR3 spans 12 residues. CDR3 nucleotides: TGTGCCAGCAGTCCGACAGTAACCGAAGCTTTCTTT. Its translation is CASSPTVTEAFF.

The J gene is TRBJ2-1, the V gene TRBV30; no firm D call. Germline assignment: CDR1 GTSNPN and CDR2 SVGIG (reference sequence). Trimming took 4 bases from V and 0 from J, leaving 7 bases between them. CDR3 length equals 13 residues. The CDR3 loop reads CAWTPNSYNEQFF. The CDR3 region has the DNA TGTGCCTGGACACCGAACTCCTACAATGAGCAGTTCTTC.